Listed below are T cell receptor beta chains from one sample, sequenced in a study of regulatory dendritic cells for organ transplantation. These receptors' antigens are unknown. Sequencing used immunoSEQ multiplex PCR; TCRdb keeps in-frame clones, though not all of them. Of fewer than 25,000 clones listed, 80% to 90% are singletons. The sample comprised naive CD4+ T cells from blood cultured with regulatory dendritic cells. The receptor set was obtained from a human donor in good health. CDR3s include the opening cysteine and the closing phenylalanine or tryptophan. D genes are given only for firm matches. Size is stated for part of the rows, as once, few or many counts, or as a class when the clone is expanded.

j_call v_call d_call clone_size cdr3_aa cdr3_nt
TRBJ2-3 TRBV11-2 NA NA CASSILVLDTQYF TGTGCCAGCAGTATCTTGGTTTTGGATACGCAGTATTTT
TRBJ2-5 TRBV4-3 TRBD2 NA CASSQERETHPIQETQYF TGCGCCAGCAGCCAAGAGCGGGAGACCCACCCTATTCAAGAGACCCAGTACTTC
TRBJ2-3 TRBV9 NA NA CASSPTSFTDTQYF TGTGCCAGCAGCCCGACTAGTTTTACAGATACGCAGTATTTT
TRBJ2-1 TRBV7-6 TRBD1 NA CASSRRDRVLTSYNEQFF TGTGCCAGCAGCCGCCGGGACAGGGTGTTAACCTCCTACAATGAGCAGTTCTTC
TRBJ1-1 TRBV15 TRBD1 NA CATSRPGTGAMNTEAFF TGTGCCACCAGCAGACCCGGGACAGGGGCCATGAACACTGAAGCTTTCTTT
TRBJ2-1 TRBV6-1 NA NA CASSEVGSGYNEQFF TGTGCCAGCAGTGAGGTGGGTAGCGGCTACAATGAGCAGTTCTTC
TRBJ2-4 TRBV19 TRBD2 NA CASTSGPKNIQYF TGTGCCAGCACTAGCGGCCCGAAAAACATTCAGTACTTC
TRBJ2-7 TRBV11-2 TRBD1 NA CASSASRGHEQYF TGTGCCAGCAGCGCAAGCAGGGGGCACGAGCAGTACTTC
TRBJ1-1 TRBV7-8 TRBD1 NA CASSSTGPRGAFF TGTGCCAGCAGCTCGACAGGGCCCCGAGGAGCTTTCTTT
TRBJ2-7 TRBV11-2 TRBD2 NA CASSFGGTRQFDEQYF TGTGCCAGCAGCTTCGGAGGGACTAGGCAATTTGACGAGCAGTACTTC
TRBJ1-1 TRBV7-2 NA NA CASSLDWAGAFF TGTGCCAGCAGCTTAGATTGGGCTGGAGCTTTCTTT
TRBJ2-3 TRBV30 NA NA CACNVVFGDTQYF TGTGCCTGTAACGTGGTTTTCGGAGATACGCAGTATTTT
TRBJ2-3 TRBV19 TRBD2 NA CASSIPSGSLDDTQYF TGTGCCAGTAGTATTCCTAGCGGGAGCCTCGATGATACGCAGTATTTT
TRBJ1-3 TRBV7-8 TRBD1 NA CASSWDRGSKNTIYF TGTGCCAGCAGCTGGGACAGGGGTAGTAAAAACACCATATATTTT
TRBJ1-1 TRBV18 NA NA CASSPQGGTEAFF TGTGCCAGCTCACCACAGGGCGGTACTGAAGCTTTCTTT
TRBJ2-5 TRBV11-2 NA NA CASSFRSGGSRETQYF TGTGCCAGCAGCTTCCGGTCTGGAGGGTCCAGAGAGACCCAGTACTTC
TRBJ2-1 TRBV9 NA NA CASSVGSGPGNEQFF TGTGCCAGCAGCGTAGGTTCGGGACCGGGCAATGAGCAGTTCTTC
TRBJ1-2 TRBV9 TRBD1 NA CASFGGTGGDRNYGYTF TGTGCCAGCTTTGGAGGGACAGGGGGCGATCGGAACTATGGCTACACCTTC
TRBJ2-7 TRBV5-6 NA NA CASSLRGQTYEQYF TGTGCCAGCAGCCTTAGAGGACAGACCTACGAGCAGTACTTC
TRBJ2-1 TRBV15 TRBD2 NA CATSRVSPTLTSGSIYNEQFF TGTGCCACCAGCAGAGTTTCGCCGACCTTAACTAGCGGGAGCATCTACAATGAGCAGTTCTTC
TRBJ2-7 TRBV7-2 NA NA CASSLVKRDRFRSDEQYF TGTGCCAGCAGCTTAGTAAAGCGGGACAGGTTTCGCAGCGACGAGCAGTACTTC
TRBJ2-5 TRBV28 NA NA CASSFAGAPRETQYF TGTGCCAGCAGTTTCGCGGGGGCCCCAAGGGAGACCCAGTACTTC
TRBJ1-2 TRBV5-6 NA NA CASRKDSNYGYTF TGTGCCAGCAGGAAGGACAGCAACTATGGCTACACCTTC
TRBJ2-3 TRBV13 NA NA CASSSKTDTQYF TGTGCCAGCAGCTCGAAAACAGATACGCAGTATTTT
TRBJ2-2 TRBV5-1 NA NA CASSLGSANTGELFF TGCGCCAGCAGCTTGGGGTCCGCGAACACCGGGGAGCTGTTTTTT
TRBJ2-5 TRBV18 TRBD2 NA CASSPISGGETQYF TGTGCCAGCTCACCAATAAGCGGGGGAGAGACCCAGTACTTC
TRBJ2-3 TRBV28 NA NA CASSFGEFTDTQYF TGTGCCAGCAGTTTTGGGGAGTTCACAGATACGCAGTATTTT
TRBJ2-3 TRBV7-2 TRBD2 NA CASRLTSGTGTDTQYF TGTGCCAGCAGACTGACTAGCGGGACTGGTACAGATACGCAGTATTTT
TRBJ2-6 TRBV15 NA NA CATSRRVRASGANVLTF TGTGCCACCAGCAGGAGAGTAAGGGCGTCTGGGGCCAACGTCCTGACTTTC
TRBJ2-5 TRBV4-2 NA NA CASSQAKQETQYF TGTGCCAGCAGCCAAGCTAAGCAAGAGACCCAGTACTTC
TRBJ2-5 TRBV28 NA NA CASSLNGFTQYF TGTGCCAGCAGTTTAAACGGCTTTACCCAGTACTTC
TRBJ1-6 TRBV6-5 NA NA CASSGLKGYNSPLHF TGTGCCAGCAGTGGTTTGAAGGGGTATAATTCACCCCTCCACTTT
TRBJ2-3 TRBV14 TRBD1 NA CASSHWGQGLVDTQYF TGTGCCAGCAGCCACTGGGGACAGGGGCTCGTCGATACGCAGTATTTT
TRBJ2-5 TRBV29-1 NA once CSVYPSQAKETQYF TGCAGCGTTTATCCCTCGCAGGCTAAAGAGACCCAGTACTTC
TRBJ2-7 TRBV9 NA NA CASNEQYF TGTGCCAGTAACGAGCAGTACTTC
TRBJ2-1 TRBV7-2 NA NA CASSPVRGPYNEQFF TGTGCCAGCAGCCCCGTTCGGGGGCCCTACAATGAGCAGTTCTTC
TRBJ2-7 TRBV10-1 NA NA CASSESGQTLAYEQYF TGCGCCAGCAGTGAGTCGGGGCAGACCTTAGCCTACGAGCAGTACTTC
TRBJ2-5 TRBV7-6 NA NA CASSLVGGLQETQYF TGTGCCAGCAGCTTAGTTGGGGGACTCCAAGAGACCCAGTACTTC
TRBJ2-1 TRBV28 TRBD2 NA CASSFQRGTNEQFF TGTGCCAGCAGTTTCCAGCGGGGGACAAATGAGCAGTTCTTC
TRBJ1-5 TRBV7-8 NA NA CASSLEVSQPQHF TGTGCCAGCAGCCTCGAGGTTAGCCAGCCCCAGCATTTT
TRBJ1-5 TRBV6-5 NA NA CASSMGHWAAQHF TGTGCCAGCAGTATGGGACATTGGGCGGCCCAGCATTTT
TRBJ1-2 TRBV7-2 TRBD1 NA CASSLNRGGYTF TGTGCCAGCAGCTTAAACAGGGGTGGCTACACCTTC
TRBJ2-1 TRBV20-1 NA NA CSAKDKNKQFF TGCAGTGCTAAGGATAAGAATAAGCAGTTCTTC
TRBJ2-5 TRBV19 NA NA CASREQGGLETQYF TGTGCCAGTAGGGAACAGGGAGGTTTAGAGACCCAGTACTTC
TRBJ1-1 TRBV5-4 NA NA CASSKYIRTDGITFF TGTGCCAGCAGCAAGTATATCCGGACAGATGGTATAACTTTCTTT
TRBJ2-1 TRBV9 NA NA CASSVAPRWDSYNEQFF TGTGCCAGCAGCGTAGCCCCCAGGTGGGACTCCTACAATGAGCAGTTCTTC
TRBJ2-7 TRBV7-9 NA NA CASSSKDPGEQYF TGTGCCAGCAGCTCTAAGGACCCCGGCGAGCAGTACTTC
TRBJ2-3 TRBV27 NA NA CASSLYTGGGTDTQYF TGTGCCAGCAGTTTATATACCGGGGGAGGCACAGATACGCAGTATTTT
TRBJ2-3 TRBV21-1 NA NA CASFGGGTDTQYF NA
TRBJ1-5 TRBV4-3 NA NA CASSQDLMGERSNQPQHF TGCGCCAGCAGCCAAGATTTGATGGGGGAAAGGAGCAATCAGCCCCAGCATTTT
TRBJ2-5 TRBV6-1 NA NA CASSEAVGGKTQYF TGTGCCAGCAGTGAAGCAGTGGGGGGAAAGACCCAGTACTTC
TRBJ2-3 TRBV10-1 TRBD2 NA CASSESAGEVADTQYF TGCGCCAGCAGTGAGTCGGCGGGAGAGGTTGCTGATACGCAGTATTTT
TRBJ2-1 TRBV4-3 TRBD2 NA CASSQGWASGGVSGEQFF TGCGCCAGCAGCCAAGGCTGGGCTAGCGGGGGGGTTAGTGGTGAGCAGTTCTTC